This T cell receptor (beta chain) was retrieved from a study of shared clonotypes between healthy human individuals. Whole-study results and caveats: A handful of donors held about 5% of naive CD4 clonotypes in common. Represented diversity (both genetic and exposure-history) was limited by the small number of donors.

Details on this clone: Its matching antigen is unknown.

The CDR3 sequence is 10 residues long. Germline values: CDR1 SQVTM, CDR2 ANQGSEA. Sequenced by immunoSEQ multiplex PCR; TCRdb stores in-frame clones only, minus some. Here the sample spans over a million clones, more than 60% being singletons. The chain uses TRBV29-1 and TRBJ2-5, with D perhaps matching TRBD2 (6 bases). The receptor comes from a man aged 18 to 35 in good health. Sequencing was carried out using memory CD4+ T cells sorted from blood. The subset was: CD45RA-negative fraction. The CDR3 DNA reads TGCAGGGTGGAGGGAGAGACCCAGTACTTC. Protein product: CRVEGETQYF.